This T cell receptor beta chain was profiled in a study of T-cell memory formation after mild COVID-19 (dated by TCRdb to about 2021). Study-level background: TCR sequence clusters from the two donors were largely donor specific. In two donors, T-cell clones that expanded and contracted after mild COVID-19 were followed by sequencing TCRalpha and TCRbeta repertoires longitudinally. The cohort comprised two young, previously healthy adult volunteers, one female and one male. Results and caveats for the whole study, not just this receptor: Contracting CD4+ clones were found mainly in CM and EM memory subsets, while CD8+ clones were enriched in EMRA. Clones that contracted from day 15 to 85 showed balanced CD4/CD8 phenotypes, whereas a second wave of clones that expanded from day 15 to 37 leaned towards CD4+. SARS-CoV-2 specificity was not confirmed for the second-wave clones peaking on day 37. Only a couple of mild cases were covered by the study, and larger cohorts that include severe cases with pre-infection samples were considered necessary. Some responding clones were detected in pre-infection memory, suggesting pre-existing cross-reactive memory T cells joined the SARS-CoV-2 response.

This clonotype was counted at least ten times. The clone's antigen remains unknown. No much larger clone is present one base from it, and per-base qualities are unavailable. Reads for this sample came from an Illumina NovaSeq 6000. TCRalpha and TCRbeta cDNA libraries were built by 5'RACE with constant-segment primers, adding sample barcodes and unique molecular identifiers. RNA was extracted from every sample with Trizol reagent. Amplification of the libraries took two PCR steps, and the second step added a second sample barcode plus Illumina TruSeq adapters. Sequencing of the libraries was done on an Illumina NovaSeq, producing 2 x 150 bp paired-end reads. The original methods were these. With migec v1.2.7, reads were demultiplexed and then collapsed into UMI-guided consensus sequences. With mixcr v2.1.11, UMI consensuses were aligned to TRA and TRB V and J templates and assembled into clonotypes. Clonotypes were classified as expanded or contracted when called significant by both edgeR and NoisET, with noise models trained on biological replicates. For edgeR calls, a false discovery rate-adjusted p below 0.01 and a log2 fold-change threshold of 1 were applied. PCA with hierarchical clustering of max-normalized trajectories of the 1000 most abundant clonotypes was used as exploratory dynamics analysis. Separately sequenced CD4+ and CD8+ repertoires were used to assign a CD4 or CD8 phenotype to each responding clone. TCRdb applied fastp at Q25 and MiXCR to the public reads, then kept only in-frame beta chains. Identical CDR3 proteins give one entry, which carries the most common genes and DNA. For this entry, the V and J calls and clone size follow TCRdb and not the study's own pipeline. The sample table shows 250,000 to 350,000 distinct CDR3 sequences, and less than 20% are seen once. The top ten clones comprise approximately 21% of the sample.

Ficoll-Paque density gradient centrifugation was used to isolate PBMCs. Cut back by 3 bases and 3 bases, the V and J ends lie 8 bases apart. Taken from cysteine to phenylalanine, the CDR3 has 13 residues. Of all the DNA, just the CDR3 is kept, 39 bases in frame from base 1. Based on the germline V gene (reference sequence), the CDR1 and CDR2 sequences are SEHNR and FQNEAQ. Rearrangement joined TRBV7-9 to TRBJ1-1; there is no confident call for the D gene. This clonotype was sampled from a man between 18 and 35 years old who had mild COVID-19 (a few samples of this study predate the infection). The sample titles of this study are shuffled in the database, so cell type and time point are left out; the donor was told from shared clones. Sequencing input: PBMCs or a T cell subset sorted from them (not recorded which). DNA sequence: TGTGCCAGCAGCTTCGGCCAGTACACTGAAGCTTTCTTT. Its translation is CASSFGQYTEAFF.